These 23 T cell receptor beta chains share one sample of origin, sequenced in a study of control samples from healthy donors and cancer patients. Only in-frame clones appear in the TCRdb table, and some are missing; sequencing was by immunoSEQ multiplex PCR. The sample lists 100,000 to 150,000 clones, around 87% seen once, with 7% to 10% in the top ten. Sequences were obtained from blood. The receptors stem from a man aged 40-55 years in good health.

This sequence joins TRBV5-5 and TRBJ2-1, with a tentative D call TRBD2 (6 bases). CDR1 is SGHKS, CDR2 YYEKEE, per germline (reference sequence). Trimming took 4 bases from V and 10 from J, leaving 15 bases between them. The CDR3 totals 13 residues. This chain's CDR3 is CASSVIGTPEQFF. In nucleotides, the CDR3 is TGTGCCAGCAGCGTAATTGGGACTCCAGAGCAGTTCTTC.

This chain uses TRBV7-9 with TRBJ1-1, with TRBD1 as a possible D gene (5 bases). Looked up from germline, CDR1 is SEHNR and CDR2 is FQNEAQ (reference sequence). This CDR3 comprises 15 residues. V was shortened by 5 bases and J by 1 base, with 14 bases between the two germline ends. The CDR3 DNA sequence: TGTGCCAGCAGCCCCCGAGGGGTAACGAACACTGAAGCTTTCTTT. It specifies CASSPRGVTNTEAFF. Variable domain in full (rest from reference TRBV7-9 and TRBJ1-1): DTGVSQNPRHKITKRGQNVTFRCDPISEHNRLYWYRQTLGQGPEFLTYFQNEAQLEKSRLLSDRFSAERPKGSFSTLEIQRTEQGDSAMYLCASSPRGVTNTEAFFGQGTRLTVV.

This chain connects TRBV24-1 to TRBJ2-3; D perhaps matches TRBD2 (6 bases). The CDR3 has 16 amino acids. V was pared by 4 bases and J by 2 bases, with 15 bases between. Germline V gene sequence: CDR1 KGHDR, CDR2 SFDVKD. The CDR3 here is CATSESGTSTTDTQYF. The CDR3 nucleotides read TGTGCCACCAGTGAATCCGGGACTTCTACCACAGATACGCAGTATTTT.

This clone showed up just a few times. This sequence joins TRBV18 and TRBJ2-1, with D possibly being TRBD2 (6 bases). The V end lost 1 base, the J end lost 6 bases, and 19 bases lay between the germline ends. This CDR3 region has 17 residues. Germline CDR1 KGHSH, CDR2 LQKENI. The CDR3 sequence: CASSPLGPQRGINEQFF. CDR3 nucleotide sequence: TGTGCCAGCTCACCACTTGGTCCCCAACGGGGGATCAATGAGCAGTTCTTC.

J is TRBJ1-1 and V is TRBV12-3 or TRBV12-4; TRBD1 is a possible D gene (5 bases). The CDR3 extends over 13 amino acids. V was shortened by 6 bases and J by 5 bases, with 13 bases between the two germline ends. The CDR3 region has the DNA TGTGCCAGCAGGAAGGCGGGGGGAACTGAAGCTTTCTTT. Its translation: CASRKAGGTEAFF.

The CDR3 loop reads CASRLGFSYNEQFF. The CDR3 DNA reads as TGCGCCAGCAGGCTAGGGTTCTCCTACAATGAGCAGTTCTTC. The rearrangement links TRBV5-1 to TRBJ2-1; D unclear. The germline V gene encodes CDR1 SGHRS and CDR2 YFSETQ. The CDR3 loop spans 14 amino acids. The V gene lost 5 bases and the J gene lost 0 bases, with 9 bases spanning the gap.

The gene calls are TRBV5-4 and TRBJ2-3; possibly TRBD1 for D (5 bases). CDR1 and CDR2 (germline): SGHNT, YYREEE (reference sequence). Trimming cost V 0 bases and J 9 bases, with 11 bases left between them. The CDR3 sequence is 13 residues long. This CDR3 reads CASSLEGARTQYF. CDR3 coding DNA: TGTGCCAGCAGCTTGGAAGGGGCGCGGACGCAGTATTTT.

This clone was seen a few times. The J gene is TRBJ2-7, the V gene TRBV7-2; 9 bases match TRBD1. Germline CDR1 and CDR2: SGHTA and FQGNSA. The CDR3 contains 15 residues. V lost 1 base to trimming and J lost 2 bases; unmatched junction nucleotides: 3. CDR3 DNA: TGTGCCAGCAGCTTAGAGGGGACAGGGCCCTACGAGCAGTACTTC. It translates to CASSLEGTGPYEQYF.

This clone is large in the sample. The gene calls are TRBV3-1 (or the pseudogene TRBV3-2) and TRBJ1-1; maybe TRBD1 (6 bases). Trimming removed 4 bases at V and 1 base at J, with 13 bases between. In germline, CDR1 is LGHDT, CDR2 YNNKEL (reference sequence). The CDR3 contains 15 residues. The CDR3 region has the DNA TGTGCCAGCAGCCGGAACGGACAGACGAACACTGAAGCTTTCTTT. Translating gives CASSRNGQTNTEAFF.

There are a few counts of this clone. The chain carries TRBV6-2 or TRBV6-3 and TRBJ1-6; D is undetermined. There are 14 residues in the CDR3. Germline CDR1 is MNHEY and CDR2 is SVGEGT. Trimming left V 3 bases short and J 8 bases short, with 11 bases between. The chain's CDR3 is CASSYWGRDSPLHF. DNA of the CDR3: TGTGCCAGCAGTTATTGGGGTCGGGATTCACCCCTCCACTTT.

The chain employs TRBV6-6 and TRBJ1-3, with TRBD1 identical over 7 bases. The CDR3 covers 13 residues. Losses at the gene ends were 8 bases for V and 4 bases for J; bases not matched to a gene: 5. CDR1 MNHNY and CDR2 SVGAGI come from the germline V gene (reference sequence). The CDR3 nucleotides read TGTGCCAGCCTAGCAGGGGGGGGAAACACCATATATTTT. It specifies CASLAGGGNTIYF.

This chain links TRBV27 with TRBJ1-5; D is undetermined. Trimming removed 2 bases from V and 0 bases from J, with 11 bases in between. CDR1 and CDR2 (germline): MNHEY, SMNVEV (reference sequence). The CDR3 length is 16 residues. CDR3 residues: CASSLTAPPSNQPQHF. The CDR3 DNA reads as TGTGCCAGCAGTTTAACAGCTCCCCCTAGCAATCAGCCCCAGCATTTT.

The chain couples TRBV18 to TRBJ1-4; TRBD1 might be the D (6 bases). The CDR3 is 14 residues long. Per germline, CDR1 KGHSH and CDR2 LQKENI. The V gene lost 4 bases and the J gene lost 5 bases, with 11 bases spanning the gap. CDR3 amino acids: CASSRRGSNEKLFF. The CDR3 coding sequence is TGTGCCAGCTCACGCAGGGGTTCCAATGAAAAACTGTTTTTT.

The chain combines TRBV30 with TRBJ2-7; TRBD1 agrees at 7 bases. Germline lookup yields CDR1 GTSNPN and CDR2 SVGIG (reference sequence). V lost 8 bases and J lost 3; bases outside the gene matches: 13. This CDR3 is 14 amino acids long. The CDR3 DNA reads as TGTGCCGCGATTGCCCGGGACAGTCTCTACGAGCAGTACTTC. It is translated as CAAIARDSLYEQYF.

The rearrangement joins TRBV29-1 to TRBJ1-1; D gene uncertain. Germline CDR1 reads SQVTM; CDR2 reads ANQGSEA. Trimming took off 6 bases at V and 7 bases at J, with 15 bases between the two ends. The CDR3 loop spans 12 amino acids. This CDR3 reads CSVLGGWGEAFF. CDR3 DNA: TGCAGCGTACTCGGCGGGTGGGGTGAAGCTTTCTTT.

This clone appeared once. J is TRBJ1-1 and V is TRBV9; perhaps TRBD1 as D (5 bases). The CDR3 has 15 amino acids. The V end lost 0 bases, the J end lost 5 bases, and 14 bases lay between the germline ends. Germline lookup yields CDR1 SGDLS and CDR2 YYNGEE. The chain's CDR3 is CASSVDPGLGTEAFF. The CDR3, as DNA: TGTGCCAGCAGCGTAGATCCGGGGCTAGGGACTGAAGCTTTCTTT.

This chain uses TRBV9 with TRBJ1-5; 8 bases align to TRBD1. Germline assignment: CDR1 SGDLS and CDR2 YYNGEE. The CDR3 consists of 16 residues. V lost 3 bases, J lost 3 bases, and 8 bases stayed unmatched. For the CDR3, the DNA is TGTGCCAGCAGCGAGACAGGGGAAGAGGTCAATCAGCCCCAGCATTTT. Protein: CASSETGEEVNQPQHF.

The gene calls are TRBV5-1 and TRBJ2-3, with 9 bases lining up with TRBD1. The CDR3 loop spans 16 amino acids. Trimming took 4 bases from V and 2 from J; bases not matched to a gene: 8. Germline CDR1 is SGHRS and CDR2 is YFSETQ. The CDR3 region is CASSPPRDRDTDTQYF. The CDR3 DNA reads TGCGCCAGCAGCCCCCCCCGGGACAGGGACACAGATACGCAGTATTTT.

The J gene is TRBJ2-3, the V gene TRBV5-4; no definite D call. Trimming removed 4 bases from V and 4 bases from J, with 13 bases in between. The CDR3 length is 14 residues. Germline V gene sequence: CDR1 SGHNT, CDR2 YYREEE (reference sequence). In DNA, the CDR3 is TGTGCCAGCAGCCCCCGGGTGGGCGCAGATACGCAGTATTTT. This sequence encodes CASSPRVGADTQYF.

The chain carries TRBV7-3 and TRBJ2-2; D remains ambiguous. Trimming cost V 1 base and J 0 bases, with 6 bases left between them. CDR3 size: 15 residues. Germline assignment: CDR1 SGHTA and CDR2 FQGTGA. The CDR3 spells CASSLSKTNTGELFF. The DNA for the CDR3 is TGTGCCAGCAGCTTAAGCAAAACGAACACCGGGGAGCTGTTTTTT.

V and J are TRBV6-2 or TRBV6-3 and TRBJ1-2; TRBD1 aligns across 7 bases. CDR1 and CDR2 (germline): MNHEY, SVGEGT. The junction had 8 bases not matched to a gene; V was cut back by 2 bases and J by 2 bases. CDR3 length equals 16 residues. Written as DNA, the CDR3 is TGTGCCAGCAGTTACGCGGCAGGGGGTAGGAACTATGGCTACACCTTC. It yields the protein CASSYAAGGRNYGYTF.

This clone was detected only once. The chain uses TRBV9 and TRBJ2-7; D is perhaps TRBD2 (6 bases). Germline V CDR1 and CDR2: SGDLS, YYNGEE. The CDR3 has 14 residues. Trimming shortened V by 0 bases and J by 4 bases, and 11 bases separated the two germline ends. Here the CDR3 DNA reads TGTGCCAGCAGCGTAGGGGACGGGGGATACGAGCAGTACTTC. Protein: CASSVGDGGYEQYF.

The rearrangement uses TRBV29-1 and TRBJ2-7; the match to TRBD1 covers 7 bases. V shed 1 base and J 3 bases; nucleotides not matched to a gene: 6. Germline lookup yields CDR1 SQVTM and CDR2 ANQGSEA. The CDR3 has 14 residues. The CDR3 sequence: CSVEVRDSLYEQYF. CDR3 sequence (DNA): TGCAGCGTTGAAGTCCGGGACAGCCTCTACGAGCAGTACTTC.